This entry is about one T cell receptor beta chain. The entry originates in a study of blood T cell repertoires in COVID-19. The wider study: Material from acute and convalescent COVID-19 was sourced from the United States, Italy and Spain. From T cells, B-cell-depleted T cells, or PBMCs came the material, which was cDNA or gDNA.

The junction had 11 bases not matched to a gene; V was cut back by 1 base and J by 0 bases. The CDR3 is made up of 19 amino acids. CDR1 and CDR2 (germline): ENHRY, SYGVKD. In the authors' workflow: Amplification of reference gene primers was used by the study to estimate nucleated cell counts. Profiling relied on immunoSEQ multiplex PCR, and the TCRdb table lists in-frame clones only, not all of them. The D gene and trimming were derived from the DNA, and the V and J assignments and clone size from that table. The sample records around 140,000 clones, more than 75% being singletons. Sequences were obtained from peripheral blood. This chain connects TRBV10-3 to TRBJ1-4, with TRBD1 identical over 7 bases. The sequence came from a human donor with acute or convalescent COVID-19. The donor label of this sample is uncertain. In nucleotides, the CDR3 is TGTGCCATCAGTGAGTTAGGTCGAACAGGGGTTGCAACTAATGAAAAACTGTTTTTT. It specifies CAISELGRTGVATNEKLFF.